This TCR beta chain was sequenced in a study of T cell responses to AZD1222 COVID-19 vaccine. Study-wide results and limits: Spike-specific TCR breadth and depth went up after people got two AZD1222 doses. In a largely white British group with more females than males, clonal diversity was possibly underestimated.

This clone occurred once. Its antigen is still unknown. Assay used: immunoSEQ multiplex PCR; TCRdb lists only in-frame clones, some missing. Of about 94,000 clones in the sample, 88% were seen once. Deletions cut 2 bases from V and 1 base from J, with 7 bases between. The germline V gene has CDR1 SGHRS and CDR2 YFSETQ. There are 14 residues in the CDR3. The TCR originated in an adult who received the AZD1222 COVID-19 vaccine. Sequenced here: peripheral blood, sampled 28 days after the second AZD1222 dose. The chain couples TRBV5-1 to TRBJ1-5; D unresolved. This CDR3 reads CASSFEGSNQPQHF. The CDR3 DNA follows: TGCGCCAGCAGCTTCGAGGGAAGCAATCAGCCCCAGCATTTT.